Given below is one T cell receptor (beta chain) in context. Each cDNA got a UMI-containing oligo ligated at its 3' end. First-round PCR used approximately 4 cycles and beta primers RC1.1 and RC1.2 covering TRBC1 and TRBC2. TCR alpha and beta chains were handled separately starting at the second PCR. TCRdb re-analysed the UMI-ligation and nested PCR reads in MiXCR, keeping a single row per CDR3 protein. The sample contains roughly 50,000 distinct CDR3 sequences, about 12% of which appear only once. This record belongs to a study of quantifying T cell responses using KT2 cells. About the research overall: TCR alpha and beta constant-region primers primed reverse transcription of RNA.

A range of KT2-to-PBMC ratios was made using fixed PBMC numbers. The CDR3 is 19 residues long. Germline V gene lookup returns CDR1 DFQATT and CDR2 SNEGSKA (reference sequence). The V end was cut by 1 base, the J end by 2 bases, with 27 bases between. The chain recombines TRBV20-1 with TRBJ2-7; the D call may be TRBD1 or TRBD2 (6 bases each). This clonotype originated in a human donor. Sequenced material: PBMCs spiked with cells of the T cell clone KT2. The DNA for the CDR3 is TGCAGTGCTAGAGCGTTGGGTAACAGGGAAGCGGGTCTTACCTACGAGCAGTACTTC. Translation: CSARALGNREAGLTYEQYF.